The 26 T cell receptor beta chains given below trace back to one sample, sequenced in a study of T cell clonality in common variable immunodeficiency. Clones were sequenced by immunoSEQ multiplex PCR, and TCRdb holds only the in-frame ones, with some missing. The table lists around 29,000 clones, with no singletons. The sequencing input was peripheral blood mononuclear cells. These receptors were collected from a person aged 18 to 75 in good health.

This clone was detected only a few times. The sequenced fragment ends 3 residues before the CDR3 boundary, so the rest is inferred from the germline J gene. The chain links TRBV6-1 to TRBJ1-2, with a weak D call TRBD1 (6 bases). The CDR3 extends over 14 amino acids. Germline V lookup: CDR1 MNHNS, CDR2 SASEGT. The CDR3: CASSEVRGKNDYTF. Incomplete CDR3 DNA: TGTGCCAGCAGTGAAGTCAGGGGAAAAAACGAC.

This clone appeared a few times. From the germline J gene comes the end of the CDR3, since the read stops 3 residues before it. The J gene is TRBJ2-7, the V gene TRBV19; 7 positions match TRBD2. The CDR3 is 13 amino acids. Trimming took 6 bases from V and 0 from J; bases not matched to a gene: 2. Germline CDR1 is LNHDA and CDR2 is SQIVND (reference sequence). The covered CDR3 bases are TGTGCCAGTAGGCCTAGCGGCTCCTACGAG. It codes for CASRPSGSYE. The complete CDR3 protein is CASRPSGSYEQYF.

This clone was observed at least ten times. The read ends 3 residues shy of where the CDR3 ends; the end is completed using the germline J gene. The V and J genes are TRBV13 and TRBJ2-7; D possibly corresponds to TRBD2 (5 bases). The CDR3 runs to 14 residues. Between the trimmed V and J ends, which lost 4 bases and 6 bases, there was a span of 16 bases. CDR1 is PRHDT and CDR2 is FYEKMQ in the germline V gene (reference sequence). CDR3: CASSSLTERGEQYF. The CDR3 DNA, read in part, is TGTGCCAGCAGCTCCCTAACAGAACGGGGCGAG.

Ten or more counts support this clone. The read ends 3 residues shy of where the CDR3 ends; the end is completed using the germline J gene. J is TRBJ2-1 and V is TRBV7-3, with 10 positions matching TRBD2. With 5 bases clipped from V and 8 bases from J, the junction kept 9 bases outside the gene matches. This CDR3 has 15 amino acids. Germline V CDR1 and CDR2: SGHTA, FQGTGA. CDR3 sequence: CASSPASGSVYEQFF. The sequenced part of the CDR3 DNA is TGTGCCAGCAGCCCCGCTAGCGGGAGTGTCTATGAG.

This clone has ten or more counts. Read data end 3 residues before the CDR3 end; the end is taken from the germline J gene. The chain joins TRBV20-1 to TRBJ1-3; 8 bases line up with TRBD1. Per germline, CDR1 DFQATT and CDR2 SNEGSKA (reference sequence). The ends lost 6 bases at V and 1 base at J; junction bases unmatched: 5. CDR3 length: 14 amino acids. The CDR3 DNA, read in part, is TGCAGTGCAGACAGGGGAATATCTGGAAACACC. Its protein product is CSADRGISGNT. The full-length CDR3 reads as CSADRGISGNTIYF.

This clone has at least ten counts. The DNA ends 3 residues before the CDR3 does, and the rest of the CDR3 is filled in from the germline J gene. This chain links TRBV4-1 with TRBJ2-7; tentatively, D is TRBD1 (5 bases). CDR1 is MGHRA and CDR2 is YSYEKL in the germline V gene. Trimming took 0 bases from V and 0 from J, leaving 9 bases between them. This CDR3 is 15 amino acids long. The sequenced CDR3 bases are TGCGCCAGCAGCCAAGATAGACAGAGCTCCTACGAG. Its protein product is CASSQDRQSSYE. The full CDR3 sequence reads CASSQDRQSSYEQYF.

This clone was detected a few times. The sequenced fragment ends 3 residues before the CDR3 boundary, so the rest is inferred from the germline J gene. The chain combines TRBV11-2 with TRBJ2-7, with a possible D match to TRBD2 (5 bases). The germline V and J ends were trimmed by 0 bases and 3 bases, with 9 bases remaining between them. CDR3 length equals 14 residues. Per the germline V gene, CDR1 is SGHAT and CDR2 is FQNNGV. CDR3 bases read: TGTGCCAGCAGCTTAGACGGAGGACTCTACGAG. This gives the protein CASSLDGGLYE. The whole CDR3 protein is CASSLDGGLYEQYF.

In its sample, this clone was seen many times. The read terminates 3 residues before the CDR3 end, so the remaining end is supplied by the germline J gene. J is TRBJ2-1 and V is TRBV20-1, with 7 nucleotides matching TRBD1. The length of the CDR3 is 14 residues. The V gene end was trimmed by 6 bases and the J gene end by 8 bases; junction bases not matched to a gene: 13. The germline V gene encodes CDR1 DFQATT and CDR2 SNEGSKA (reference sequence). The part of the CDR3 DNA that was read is TGCAGTGCCCAAGGTGACAGGGAATACGATGAG. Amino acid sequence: CSAQGDREYDE. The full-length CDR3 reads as CSAQGDREYDEQFF.

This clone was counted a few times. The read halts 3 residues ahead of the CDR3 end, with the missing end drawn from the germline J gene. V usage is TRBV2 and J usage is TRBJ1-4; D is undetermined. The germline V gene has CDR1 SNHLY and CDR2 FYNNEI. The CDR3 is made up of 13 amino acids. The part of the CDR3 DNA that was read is TGTGCCAGCAGTGAACTATTAGCGGGAGGA. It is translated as CASSELLAGG. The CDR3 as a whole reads CASSELLAGGLFF.

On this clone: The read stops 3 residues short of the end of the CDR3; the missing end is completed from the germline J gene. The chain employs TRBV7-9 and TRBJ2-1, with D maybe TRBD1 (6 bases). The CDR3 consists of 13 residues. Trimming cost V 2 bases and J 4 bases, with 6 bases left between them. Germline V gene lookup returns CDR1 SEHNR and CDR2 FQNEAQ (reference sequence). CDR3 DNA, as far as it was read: TGTGCCAGCAGCTTACAGGGGTACAATGAG. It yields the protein CASSLQGYNE. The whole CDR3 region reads CASSLQGYNEQFF.

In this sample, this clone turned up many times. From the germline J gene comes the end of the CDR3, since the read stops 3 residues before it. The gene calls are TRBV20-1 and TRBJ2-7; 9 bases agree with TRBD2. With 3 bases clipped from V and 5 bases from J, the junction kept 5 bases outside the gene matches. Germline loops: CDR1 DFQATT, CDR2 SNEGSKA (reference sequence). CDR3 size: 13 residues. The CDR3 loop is CSASLAGIHEQYF. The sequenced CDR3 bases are TGCAGTGCTAGCCTAGCGGGAATCCACGAG.

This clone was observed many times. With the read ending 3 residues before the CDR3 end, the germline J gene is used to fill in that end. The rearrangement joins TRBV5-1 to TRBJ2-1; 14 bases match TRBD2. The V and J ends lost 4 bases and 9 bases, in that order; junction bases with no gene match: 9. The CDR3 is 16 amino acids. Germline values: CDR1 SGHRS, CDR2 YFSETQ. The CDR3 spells CASSTGTSGRTGEQFF. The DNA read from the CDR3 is TGCGCCAGCAGCACCGGGACTAGCGGGAGAACCGGTGAG.

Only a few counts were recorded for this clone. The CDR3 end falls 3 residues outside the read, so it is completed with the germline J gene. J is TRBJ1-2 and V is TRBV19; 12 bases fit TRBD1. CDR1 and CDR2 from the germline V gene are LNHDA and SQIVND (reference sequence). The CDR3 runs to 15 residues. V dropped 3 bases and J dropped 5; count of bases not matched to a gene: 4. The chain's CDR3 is CASSIPGQGAYGYTF. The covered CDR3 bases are TGTGCCAGTAGTATTCCGGGACAGGGGGCGTATGGC.

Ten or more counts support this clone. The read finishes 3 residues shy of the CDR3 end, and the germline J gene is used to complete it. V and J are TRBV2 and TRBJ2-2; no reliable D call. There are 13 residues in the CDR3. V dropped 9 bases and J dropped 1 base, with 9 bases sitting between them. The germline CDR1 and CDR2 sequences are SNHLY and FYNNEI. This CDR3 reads CASATQNTGELFF. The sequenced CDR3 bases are TGTGCCAGTGCTACTCAGAACACCGGGGAG.

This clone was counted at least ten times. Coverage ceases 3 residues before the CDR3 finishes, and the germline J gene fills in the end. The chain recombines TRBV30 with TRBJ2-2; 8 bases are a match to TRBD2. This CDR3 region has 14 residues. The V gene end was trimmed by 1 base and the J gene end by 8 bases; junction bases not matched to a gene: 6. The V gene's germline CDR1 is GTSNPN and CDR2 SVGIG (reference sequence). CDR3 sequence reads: CAWSGLATPGELFF. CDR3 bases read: TGTGCCTGGAGTGGACTAGCGACTCCTGGGGAG.

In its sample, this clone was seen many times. CDR3 DNA, as far as it was read: TGCAGCGTTGTTGGGCTTACGGGAAACACC. Translated, it gives CSVVGLTGNT. The whole CDR3 protein is CSVVGLTGNTIYF. This sequence joins TRBV29-1 and TRBJ1-3; D gene unclear. The read ends 3 residues early relative to the CDR3; the germline J gene fills the gap. Germline CDR1 is SQVTM and CDR2 is ANQGSEA. V lost 4 bases to trimming and J lost 4 bases, with 11 bases between them. The CDR3 is 13 amino acids. The whole variable domain, remainder taken from reference TRBV29-1 and TRBJ1-3, is SAVISQKPSRDICQRGTSLTIQCQVDSQVTMMFWYRQQPGQSLTLIATANQGSEATYESGFVIDKFPISRPNLTFSTLTVSNMSPEDSSIYLCSVVGLTGNTIYFGEGSWLTVV.

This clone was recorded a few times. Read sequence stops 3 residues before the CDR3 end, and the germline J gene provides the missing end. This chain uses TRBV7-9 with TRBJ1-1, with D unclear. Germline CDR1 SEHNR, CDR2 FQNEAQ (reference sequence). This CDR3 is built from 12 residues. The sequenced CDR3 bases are TGTGCCAGCAGCTTATCTGCCAGGGAA. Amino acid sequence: CASSLSARE. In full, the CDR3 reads CASSLSAREAFF.

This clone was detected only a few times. The sequenced part of the CDR3 DNA is TGTGCCAGCAGCCATTACGACAGGGTCGGAAACACC. Protein sequence: CASSHYDRVGNT. The entire CDR3 is CASSHYDRVGNTIYF. The chain uses TRBV7-2 and TRBJ1-3, with 7 positions matching TRBD1. From the germline J gene comes the end of the CDR3, since the read stops 3 residues before it. The CDR3 length is 15 residues. Per germline, CDR1 SGHTA and CDR2 FQGNSA. V shed 5 bases, J shed 4 bases, and the junction held 8 bases outside the gene matches. The complete variable domain, with remaining parts taken from reference TRBV7-2 and TRBJ1-3, reads GAGVSQSPSNKVTEKGKDVELRCDPISGHTALYWYRQSLGQGLEFLIYFQGNSAPDKSGLPSDRFSAERTGGSVSTLTIQRTQQEDSAVYLCASSHYDRVGNTIYFGEGSWLTVV.

The covered CDR3 bases are TGTGCTACAAGCGGGCCGAACACCGGGGAG. The encoded protein is CATSGPNTGE. From start to end, the CDR3 is CATSGPNTGELFF. The V call is TRBV2, the J call TRBJ2-2; a weak D match, TRBD2 (6 bases). Sequencing ends 3 residues short of the CDR3 end; the germline J gene provides the rest. This CDR3 is 13 amino acids long. The germline gives CDR1 SNHLY, CDR2 FYNNEI. Filled out from reference TRBV2 and TRBJ2-2, the complete variable domain reads EPEVTQTPSHQVTQMGQEVILRCVPISNHLYFYWYRQILGQKVEFLVSFYNNEISEKSEIFDDQFSVERPDGSNFTLKIRSTKLEDSAMYFCATSGPNTGELFFGEGSRLTVL.

CDR3 residues: CASSVLGRTSGNEQFF. Partial CDR3 DNA: TGTGCCAGCAGTGTGCTAGGTAGGACTAGCGGGAATGAG. V and J are TRBV2 and TRBJ2-1; 11 bases align to TRBD2. The observed sequence ends 3 residues before the CDR3 terminus, with the missing tail filled in from the germline J gene. V lost 4 bases to trimming and J lost 7 bases; unmatched junction nucleotides: 9. CDR1 SNHLY and CDR2 FYNNEI come from the germline V gene. The CDR3 runs 16 residues. Based on the CDR3 plus reference TRBV2 and TRBJ2-1, the full variable domain is EPEVTQTPSHQVTQMGQEVILRCVPISNHLYFYWYRQILGQKVEFLVSFYNNEISEKSEIFDDQFSVERPDGSNFTLKIRSTKLEDSAMYFCASSVLGRTSGNEQFFGPGTRLTVL.

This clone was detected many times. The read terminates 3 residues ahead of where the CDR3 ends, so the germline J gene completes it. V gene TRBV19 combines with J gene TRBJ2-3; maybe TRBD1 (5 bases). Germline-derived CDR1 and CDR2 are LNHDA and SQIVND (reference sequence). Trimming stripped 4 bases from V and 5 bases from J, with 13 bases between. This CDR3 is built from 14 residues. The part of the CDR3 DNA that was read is TGTGCCAGTAGTACGACAGAGTTCCTAGATACG. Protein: CASSTTEFLDT. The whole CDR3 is CASSTTEFLDTQYF.

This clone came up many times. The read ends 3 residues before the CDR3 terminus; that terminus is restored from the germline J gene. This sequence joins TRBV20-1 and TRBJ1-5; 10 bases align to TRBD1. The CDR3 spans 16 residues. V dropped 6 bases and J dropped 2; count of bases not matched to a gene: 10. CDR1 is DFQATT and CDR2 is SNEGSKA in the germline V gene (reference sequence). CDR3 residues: CSAGGTGASGNQPQHF. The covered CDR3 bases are TGCAGTGCCGGCGGGACAGGGGCGAGTGGCAATCAGCCC.

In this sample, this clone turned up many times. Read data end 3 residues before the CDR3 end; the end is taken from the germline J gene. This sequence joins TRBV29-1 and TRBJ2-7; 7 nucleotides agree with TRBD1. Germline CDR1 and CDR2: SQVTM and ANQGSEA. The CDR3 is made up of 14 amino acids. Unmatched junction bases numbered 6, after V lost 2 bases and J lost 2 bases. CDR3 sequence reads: CSVETGDMAYEQYF. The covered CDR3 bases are TGCAGCGTTGAAACAGGGGATATGGCCTACGAG.

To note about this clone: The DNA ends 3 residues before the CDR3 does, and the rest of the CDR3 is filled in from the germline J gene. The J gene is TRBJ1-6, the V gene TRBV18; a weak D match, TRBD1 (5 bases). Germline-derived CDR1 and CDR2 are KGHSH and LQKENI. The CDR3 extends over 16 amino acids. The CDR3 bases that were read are TGTGCCAGCTCACCACCTGGCGGGGCCCCGTATGGGTCC. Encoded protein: CASSPPGGAPYGS. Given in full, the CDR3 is CASSPPGGAPYGSLHF.

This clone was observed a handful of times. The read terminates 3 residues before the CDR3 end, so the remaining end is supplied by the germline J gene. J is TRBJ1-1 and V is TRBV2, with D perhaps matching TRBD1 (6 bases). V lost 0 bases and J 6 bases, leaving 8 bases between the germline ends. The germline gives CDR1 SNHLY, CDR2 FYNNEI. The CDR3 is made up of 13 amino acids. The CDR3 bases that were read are TGTGCCAGCAGTGAAGCTCCAGGGGCTGAA. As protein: CASSEAPGAE. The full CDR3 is CASSEAPGAEAFF. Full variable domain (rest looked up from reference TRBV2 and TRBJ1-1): EPEVTQTPSHQVTQMGQEVILRCVPISNHLYFYWYRQILGQKVEFLVSFYNNEISEKSEIFDDQFSVERPDGSNFTLKIRSTKLEDSAMYFCASSEAPGAEAFFGQGTRLTVV.

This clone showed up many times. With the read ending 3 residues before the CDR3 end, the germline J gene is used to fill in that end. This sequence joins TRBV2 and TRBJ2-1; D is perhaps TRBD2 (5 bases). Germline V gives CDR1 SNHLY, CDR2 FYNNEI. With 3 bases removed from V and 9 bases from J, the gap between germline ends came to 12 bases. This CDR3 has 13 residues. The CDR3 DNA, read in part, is TGTGCCAGCAGTGAGGACTCATGGATTGAG. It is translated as CASSEDSWIE. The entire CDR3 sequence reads CASSEDSWIEQFF.